Described below is a single TCR beta chain sequence and its context. What it binds is unknown. TCRdb re-called the RT-PCR reads through MiXCR, storing one row per CDR3 protein. The table shows more than 550,000 distinct CDR3 sequences, with 10% to 12% occurring only once. The record originates from a study of response to subunit inactivated influenza vaccine. Findings and limits, study-wide: T cells newly recruited by each seasonal influenza vaccination are few, the authors suggested.

This CDR3 has 14 amino acids. Trimming left V 6 bases short and J 4 bases short, with 15 bases between. The same sample was also used in a study of T cells expressing NK-cell markers. That publication notes: Libraries used 5'RACE template switching adding universal primer site and UMIs. Obtained from sorted CD3+CD56+NKG2C+, CD3+CD56+NKG2C- and CD3+CD56-NKG2C+ T cells were the TCR beta repertoires. More than 5 donors showed dominant NKG2C+ clonotypes comprising roughly 1.0-7.0% of their CD8+ T cells. Four donors showed these clonotypes also leading the CD3+CD56-NKG2C+ fraction.

The genes are TRBV12-3 or TRBV12-4 and TRBJ1-2; D possibly corresponds to TRBD1 (6 bases). This clonotype originated in a man between 50 and 59 years old who received an inactivated influenza vaccine. Here the sequenced sample was PBMCs from blood, taken on the day of vaccination. In nucleotides, the CDR3 is TGTGCCAGCAGCTTTGATACAGGGATCTATGGCTACACCTTC. It codes for CASSFDTGIYGYTF.